This TCR beta chain is from a study of STAT5B mutations in CD4+ large granular lymphocyte leukemia. Overall study results and limits: Patient CD4-sorted repertoires looked more clonal than healthy CD4+ repertoires, even without putative leukemic clones. About 24% of private leukemic clonotypes occurred rarely in other patients' non-leukemic repertoires. TRBV06-family usage was enriched in top patient clones (8/27) versus controls (2/35). Higher CD4+ than CD8+ T-LGLL clonality might reflect small sample size.

Only in-frame clones appear in the TCRdb table, and some are missing; sequencing was by immunoSEQ multiplex PCR. The table has 3,500 to 4,000 clones, roughly 87% seen once; the top ten hold less than 2.5%. The table lists this clone with a few counts. Its target is unknown. V was clipped by 5 bases and J by 6 bases, with 11 bases between them. The germline V gene has CDR1 MNHEY and CDR2 SMNVEV (reference sequence). CDR3 length: 13 residues. The TCR was taken from a human donor in good health. The chain carries TRBV27 and TRBJ1-5; D remains ambiguous. Source material: CD4+ T cells from blood buffy coats. This CDR3 reads CASSQASAQPQHF. The CDR3 bases are TGTGCCAGCAGTCAGGCGTCGGCTCAGCCCCAGCATTTT.